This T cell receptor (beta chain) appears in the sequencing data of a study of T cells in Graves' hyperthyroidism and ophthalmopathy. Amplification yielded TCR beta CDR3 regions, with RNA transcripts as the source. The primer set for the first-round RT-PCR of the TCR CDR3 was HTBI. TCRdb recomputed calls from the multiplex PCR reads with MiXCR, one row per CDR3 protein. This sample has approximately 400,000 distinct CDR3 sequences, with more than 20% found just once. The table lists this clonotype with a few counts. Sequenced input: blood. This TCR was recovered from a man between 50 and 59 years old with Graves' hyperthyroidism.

CDR3 in amino acids: CSARYRDRTDTQYF. In nucleotides, the CDR3 is TGCAGTGCTAGATACCGGGACCGCACAGATACGCAGTATTTT. J is TRBJ2-3 and V is TRBV20-1; possibly TRBD1 or TRBD2 for D (5 bases each). This CDR3 has 14 residues. V gave up 2 bases and J gave up 1 base, with 10 bases separating them. Per germline, CDR1 DFQATT and CDR2 SNEGSKA (reference sequence).